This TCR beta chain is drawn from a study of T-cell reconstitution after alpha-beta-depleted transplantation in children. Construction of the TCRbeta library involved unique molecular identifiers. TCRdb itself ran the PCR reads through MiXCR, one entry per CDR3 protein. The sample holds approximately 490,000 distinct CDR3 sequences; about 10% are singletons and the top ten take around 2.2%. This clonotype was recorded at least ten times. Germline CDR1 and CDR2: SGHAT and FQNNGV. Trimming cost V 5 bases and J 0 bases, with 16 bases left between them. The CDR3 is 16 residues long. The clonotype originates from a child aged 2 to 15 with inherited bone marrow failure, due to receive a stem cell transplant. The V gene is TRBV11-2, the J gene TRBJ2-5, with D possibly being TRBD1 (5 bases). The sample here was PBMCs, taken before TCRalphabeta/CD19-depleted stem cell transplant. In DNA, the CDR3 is TGTGCCAGCAGCCGCGGTGAGACAGCGTACCAAGAGACCCAGTACTTC. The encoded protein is CASSRGETAYQETQYF.